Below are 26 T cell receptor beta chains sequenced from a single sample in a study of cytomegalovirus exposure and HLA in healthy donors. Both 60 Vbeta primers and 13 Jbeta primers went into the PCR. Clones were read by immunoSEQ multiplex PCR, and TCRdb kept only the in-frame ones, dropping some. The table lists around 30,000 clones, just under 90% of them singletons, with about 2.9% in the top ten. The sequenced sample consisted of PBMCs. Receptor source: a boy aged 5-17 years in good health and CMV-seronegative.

The CDR3 DNA follows: TGTGCCAGCAGTTTATGGGCAGGGGCAGATACGCAGTATTTT. The encoded protein is CASSLWAGADTQYF. This chain joins TRBV27 and TRBJ2-3; the D gene is possibly TRBD1 (6 bases). Trimming took off 1 base at V and 4 bases at J, with 9 bases between the two ends. Germline V lookup: CDR1 MNHEY, CDR2 SMNVEV (reference sequence). CDR3 length: 14 residues.

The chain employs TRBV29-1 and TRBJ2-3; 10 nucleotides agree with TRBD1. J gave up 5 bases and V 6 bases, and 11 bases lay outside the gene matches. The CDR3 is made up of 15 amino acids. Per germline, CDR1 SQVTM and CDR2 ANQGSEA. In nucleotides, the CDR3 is TGCAGCGTCCGGCTCGACAGGGGGCAGGGAGATACGCAGTATTTT. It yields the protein CSVRLDRGQGDTQYF.

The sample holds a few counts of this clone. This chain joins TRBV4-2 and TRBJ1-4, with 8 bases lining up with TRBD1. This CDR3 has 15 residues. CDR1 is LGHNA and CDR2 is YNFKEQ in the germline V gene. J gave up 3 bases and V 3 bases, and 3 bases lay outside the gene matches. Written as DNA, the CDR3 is TGTGCCAGCAGCCACCCGGACAGGGCTAATGAAAAACTGTTTTTT. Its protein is CASSHPDRANEKLFF.

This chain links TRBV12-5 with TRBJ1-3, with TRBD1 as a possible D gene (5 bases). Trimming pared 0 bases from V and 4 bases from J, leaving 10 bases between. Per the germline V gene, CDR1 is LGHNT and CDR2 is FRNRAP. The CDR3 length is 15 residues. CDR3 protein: CASGLVAGLGNTIYF. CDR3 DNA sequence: TGTGCTAGTGGTTTGGTAGCAGGGTTAGGAAACACCATATATTTT. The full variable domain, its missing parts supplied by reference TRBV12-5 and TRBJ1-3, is DARVTQTPRHKVTEMGQEVTMRCQPILGHNTVFWYRQTMMQGLELLAYFRNRAPLDDSGMPKDRFSAEMPDATLATLKIQPSEPRDSAVYFCASGLVAGLGNTIYFGEGSWLTVV.

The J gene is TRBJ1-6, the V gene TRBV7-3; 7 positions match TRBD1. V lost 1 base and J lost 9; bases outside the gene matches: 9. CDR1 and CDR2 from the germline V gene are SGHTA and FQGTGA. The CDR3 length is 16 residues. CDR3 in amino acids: CASSLNPGGGGSPLHF. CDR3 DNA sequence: TGTGCCAGCAGCTTAAATCCAGGGGGTGGAGGTTCACCCCTCCACTTT.

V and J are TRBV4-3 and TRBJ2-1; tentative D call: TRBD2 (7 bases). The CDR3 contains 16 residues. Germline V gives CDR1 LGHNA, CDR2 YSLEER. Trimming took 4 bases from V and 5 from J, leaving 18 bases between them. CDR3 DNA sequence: TGCGCCAGCAGCCGATTAGTGGGGGGGCAAGACAATGAGCAGTTCTTC. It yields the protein CASSRLVGGQDNEQFF.

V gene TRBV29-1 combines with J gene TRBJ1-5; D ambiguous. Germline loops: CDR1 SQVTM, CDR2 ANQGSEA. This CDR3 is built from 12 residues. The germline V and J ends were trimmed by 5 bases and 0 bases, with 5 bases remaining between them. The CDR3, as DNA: TGCAGCGTTTCCGGTAGCAATCAGCCCCAGCATTTT. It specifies CSVSGSNQPQHF.

The CDR3 coding sequence is TGTGCCACCAGCAGAGAAGCAGGGCTAGAGACCCAGTACTTC. This translates into CATSREAGLETQYF. This chain connects TRBV15 to TRBJ2-5, with D possibly TRBD1 on 5 matching bases. CDR3 length: 14 residues. Germline V gene lookup returns CDR1 LNHNV and CDR2 YYDKDF (reference sequence). V was trimmed by 0 bases and J by 4 bases, leaving 9 bases between them.

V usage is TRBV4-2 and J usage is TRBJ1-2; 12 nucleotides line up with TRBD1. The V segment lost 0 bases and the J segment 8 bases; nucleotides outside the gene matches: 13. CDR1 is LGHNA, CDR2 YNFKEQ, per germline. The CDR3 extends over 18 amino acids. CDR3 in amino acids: CASSQELLRGTGGGGYTF. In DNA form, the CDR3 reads TGTGCCAGCAGCCAAGAGTTATTGAGGGGGACAGGGGGCGGAGGCTACACCTTC.

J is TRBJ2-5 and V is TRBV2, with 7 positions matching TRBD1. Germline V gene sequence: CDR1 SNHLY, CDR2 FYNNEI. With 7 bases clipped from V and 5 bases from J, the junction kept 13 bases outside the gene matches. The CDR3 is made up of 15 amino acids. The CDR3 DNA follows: TGTGCCAGCATTGGCCAAAGGGGGCGCGGGGAGACCCAGTACTTC. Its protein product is CASIGQRGRGETQYF.

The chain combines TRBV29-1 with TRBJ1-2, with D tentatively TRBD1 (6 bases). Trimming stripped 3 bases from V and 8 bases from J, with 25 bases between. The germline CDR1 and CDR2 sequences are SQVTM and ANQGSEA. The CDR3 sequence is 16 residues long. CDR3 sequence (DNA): TGCAGCGTTGAGGGGGGGATGGACAGAGAAAAATACGGCTACACCTTC. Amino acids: CSVEGGMDREKYGYTF.

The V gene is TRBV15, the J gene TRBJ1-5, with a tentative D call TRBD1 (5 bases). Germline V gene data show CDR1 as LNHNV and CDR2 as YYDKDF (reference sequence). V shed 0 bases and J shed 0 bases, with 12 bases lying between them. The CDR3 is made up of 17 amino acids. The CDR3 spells CATSREYAGYSNQPQHF. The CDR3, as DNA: TGTGCCACCAGCAGAGAGTATGCAGGGTATAGCAATCAGCCCCAGCATTTT. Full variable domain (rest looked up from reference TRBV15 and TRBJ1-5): DAMVIQNPRYQVTQFGKPVTLSCSQTLNHNVMYWYQQKSSQAPKLLFHYYDKDFNNEADTPDNFQSRRPNTSFCFLDIRSPGLGDTAMYLCATSREYAGYSNQPQHFGDGTRLSIL.

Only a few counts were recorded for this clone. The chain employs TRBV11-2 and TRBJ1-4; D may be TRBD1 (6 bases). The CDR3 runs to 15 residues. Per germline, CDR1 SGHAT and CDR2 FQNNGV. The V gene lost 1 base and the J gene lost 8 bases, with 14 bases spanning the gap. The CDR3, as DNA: TGTGCCAGCAGCTTAGTACTGACAGGCACCGAAAAACTGTTTTTT. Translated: CASSLVLTGTEKLFF.

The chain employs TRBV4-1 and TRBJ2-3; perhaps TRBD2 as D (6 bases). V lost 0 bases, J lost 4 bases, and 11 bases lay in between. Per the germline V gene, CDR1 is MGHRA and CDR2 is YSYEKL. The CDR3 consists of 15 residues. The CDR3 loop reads CASSQEAGGADTQYF. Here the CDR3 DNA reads TGCGCCAGCAGCCAAGAGGCCGGCGGGGCAGATACGCAGTATTTT.

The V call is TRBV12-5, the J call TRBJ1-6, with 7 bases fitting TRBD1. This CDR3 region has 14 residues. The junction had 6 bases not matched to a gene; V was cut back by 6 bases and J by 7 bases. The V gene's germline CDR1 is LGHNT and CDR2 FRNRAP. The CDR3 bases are TGTGCTAGTGGCCAAGACAGGGTGAATTCACCCCTCCACTTT. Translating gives CASGQDRVNSPLHF.

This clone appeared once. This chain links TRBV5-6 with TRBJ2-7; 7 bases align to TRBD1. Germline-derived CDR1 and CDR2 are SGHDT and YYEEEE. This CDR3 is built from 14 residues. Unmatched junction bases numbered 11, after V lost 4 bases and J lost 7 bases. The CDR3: CASSHVGGSREQYF. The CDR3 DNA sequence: TGTGCCAGCAGCCACGTAGGGGGCTCGCGGGAGCAGTACTTC.

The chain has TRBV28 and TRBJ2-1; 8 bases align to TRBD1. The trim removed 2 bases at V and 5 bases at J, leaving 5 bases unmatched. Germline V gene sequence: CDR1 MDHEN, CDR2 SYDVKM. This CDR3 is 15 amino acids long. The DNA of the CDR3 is TGTGCCAGCAGTTTAAGGACAGGGTATCACAATGAGCAGTTCTTC. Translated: CASSLRTGYHNEQFF.

CDR3 nucleotides: TGTGCCAGCAGTCGGGACAGGGGGCGTGAGCAGTACTTC. Its protein product is CASSRDRGREQYF. The chain combines TRBV2 with TRBJ2-7, with 12 bases identical to TRBD1. CDR3 size: 13 residues. J lost 7 bases, V lost 5 bases, and 3 bases had no gene match. Germline CDR1 and CDR2: SNHLY and FYNNEI.

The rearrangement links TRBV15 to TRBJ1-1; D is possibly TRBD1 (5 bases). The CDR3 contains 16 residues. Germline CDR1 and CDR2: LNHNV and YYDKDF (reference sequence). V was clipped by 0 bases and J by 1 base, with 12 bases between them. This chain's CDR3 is CATSRDFGGGNTEAFF. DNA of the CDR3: TGTGCCACCAGCAGAGATTTTGGGGGGGGGAACACTGAAGCTTTCTTT.

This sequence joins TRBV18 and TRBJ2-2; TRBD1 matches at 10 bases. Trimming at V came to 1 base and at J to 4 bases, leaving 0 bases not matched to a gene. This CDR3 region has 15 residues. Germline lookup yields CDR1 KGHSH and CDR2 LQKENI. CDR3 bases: TGTGCCAGCTCACCACGGGACAGGGGCACCGGGGAGCTGTTTTTT. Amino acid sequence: CASSPRDRGTGELFF.

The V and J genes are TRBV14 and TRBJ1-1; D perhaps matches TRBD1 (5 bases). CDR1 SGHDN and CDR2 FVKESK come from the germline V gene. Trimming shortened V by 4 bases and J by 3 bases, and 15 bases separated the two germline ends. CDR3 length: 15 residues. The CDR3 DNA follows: TGTGCCAGCAGCCCGAGGACAAGGTGGGACACTGAAGCTTTCTTT. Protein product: CASSPRTRWDTEAFF.

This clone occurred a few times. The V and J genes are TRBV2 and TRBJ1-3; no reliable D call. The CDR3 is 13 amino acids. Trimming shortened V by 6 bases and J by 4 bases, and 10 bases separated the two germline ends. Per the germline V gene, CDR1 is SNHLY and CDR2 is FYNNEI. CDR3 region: CASSAGEGNTIYF. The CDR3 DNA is TGTGCCAGCAGCGCCGGGGAGGGAAACACCATATATTTT.

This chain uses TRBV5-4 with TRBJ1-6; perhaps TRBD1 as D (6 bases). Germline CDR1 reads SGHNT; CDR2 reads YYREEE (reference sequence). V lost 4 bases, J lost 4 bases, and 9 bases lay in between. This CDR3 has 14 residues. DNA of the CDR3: TGTGCCAGCAGCCGCGACAGGTATAATTCACCCCTCCACTTT. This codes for CASSRDRYNSPLHF.

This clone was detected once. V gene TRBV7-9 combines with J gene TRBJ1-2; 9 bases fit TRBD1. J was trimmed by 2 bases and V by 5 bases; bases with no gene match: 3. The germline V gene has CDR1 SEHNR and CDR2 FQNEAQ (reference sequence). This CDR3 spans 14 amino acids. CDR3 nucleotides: TGTGCCAGCAGCGAAGGGACAGGGAACTATGGCTACACCTTC. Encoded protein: CASSEGTGNYGYTF.

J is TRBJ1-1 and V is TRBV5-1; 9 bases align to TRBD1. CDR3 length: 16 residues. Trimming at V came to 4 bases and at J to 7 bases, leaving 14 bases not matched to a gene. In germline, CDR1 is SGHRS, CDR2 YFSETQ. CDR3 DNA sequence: TGCGCCAGCAGCATAGGGACAACAGGGGGCGGGGTTGAAGCTTTCTTT. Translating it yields CASSIGTTGGGVEAFF.

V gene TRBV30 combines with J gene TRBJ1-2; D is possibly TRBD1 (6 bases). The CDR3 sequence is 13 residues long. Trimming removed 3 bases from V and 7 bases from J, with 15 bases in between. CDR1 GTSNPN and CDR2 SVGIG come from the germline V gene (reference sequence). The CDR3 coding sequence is TGTGCCTGGAGCGTACAGGGAGCCAGTGGCTACACCTTC. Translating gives CAWSVQGASGYTF. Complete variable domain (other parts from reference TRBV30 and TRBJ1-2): SQTIHQWPATLVQPVGSPLSLECTVEGTSNPNLYWYRQAAGRGLQLLFYSVGIGQISSEVPQNLSASRPQDRQFILSSKKLLLSDSGFYLCAWSVQGASGYTFGSGTRLTVV.